The present entry profiles one TCR beta chain with its context. As yet, its antigen is unknown. The data stem from a study of Ad26.COV2.S vaccination and SARS-CoV-2 variants. About the study: In the COV1001 trial, the donor was in the Ad26.COV2.S arm.

Assay used: immunoSEQ multiplex PCR; TCRdb lists only in-frame clones, some missing. In the table there are 350,000 to 500,000 clones, 88% of which are singletons. Treatment given: around 19 received Ad26.COV2.S at low or high dose, single or two shots; 5 received placebo; per-sample allocation not given. Day 63 after the first injection of vaccine or placebo was the sampling time. Germline CDR1 and CDR2: SGHNT and YENEEA. This CDR3 region has 16 residues. V shed 1 base, J shed 4 bases, and the junction held 2 bases outside the gene matches. General study results and limits: Assessments of TCR breadth and depth may have underestimated the total T cell responses. It was found that vaccine and placebo recipients had similar non-spike TCR breadth. Post-vaccination spike-specific CD8+ and CD4+ T cell responses reportedly had substantial breadth.

This sequence originates from a person between 18 and 65 years old who received the Ad26.COV2.S COVID-19 vaccine or a placebo. The source was peripheral blood, collected in a trial of Ad26.COV2.S vaccine versus placebo. V gene TRBV11-3 combines with J gene TRBJ2-2, with 11 nucleotides matching TRBD2. The CDR3 loop reads CASSLVLAGGTGELFF. The CDR3 region has the DNA TGTGCCAGCAGCTTAGTCCTAGCGGGGGGCACCGGGGAGCTGTTTTTT.